This T cell receptor beta chain was documented in a study of PD-1 blockade in classical Hodgkin lymphoma. Described time point: cycle 4 day 1 (C4D1), after less than 7 weeks of nivolumab. Every patient was affected by relapse after autologous stem cell transplantation, while exposure to brentuximab vedotin was not uniform. Magnetic depletion of unwanted cells isolated CD4+ T cells from thawed PBMCs. TCRdb's table, derived via immunoSEQ multiplex PCR, lists solely in-frame clones and lacks some. The repertoire has 20,000 to 25,000 clones, 70% to 80% of them found once; the top ten carry roughly 1.2%. Sequenced material: CD4+ T cells from blood, taken before the fourth cycle of nivolumab. This TCR derives from a human donor with classical Hodgkin lymphoma.

The CDR3 here is CASSLTSGTGEGRQYF. DNA of the CDR3: TGTGCCAGCAGCCTTACATCCGGGACAGGGGAAGGGAGACAGTACTTC. The V call is TRBV9, the J call TRBJ2-7; TRBD1 matches 10 bases. Looked up from germline, CDR1 is SGDLS and CDR2 is YYNGEE. CDR3 size: 16 residues. Trimming removed 4 bases from V and 10 bases from J; junction bases left unmatched: 17.